Listed here are 18 T cell receptor beta chains from one sample, sequenced in a study of blood T cell repertoires in COVID-19. Sequenced by immunoSEQ multiplex PCR; TCRdb stores in-frame clones only, minus some. The sample lists 250,000 to 300,000 clones, 70% to 90% occurring once. The source material was peripheral blood. These TCRs come from a woman aged 25 to 45 with COVID-19, enrolled during active disease.

The gene calls are TRBV19 and TRBJ2-1; D is perhaps TRBD1 (5 bases). The CDR3 is 14 amino acids. V lost 1 base and J 8 bases, leaving 12 bases between the germline ends. Germline V CDR1 and CDR2: LNHDA, SQIVND (reference sequence). CDR3 region: CASSIGVDMDEQFF. DNA of the CDR3: TGTGCCAGTAGTATAGGGGTGGACATGGATGAGCAGTTCTTC.

The chain couples TRBV7-9 to TRBJ1-4; 7 bases map to TRBD1. Germline CDR1 SEHNR, CDR2 FQNEAQ (reference sequence). The CDR3 spans 15 residues. Unmatched junction bases numbered 10, after V lost 5 bases and J lost 7 bases. CDR3: CASSPKGQAREKLFF. CDR3 in DNA: TGTGCCAGCAGCCCCAAAGGACAGGCCCGTGAAAAACTGTTTTTT.

This clone has just one count. The V gene is TRBV19, the J gene TRBJ2-1, with D perhaps matching TRBD1 (6 bases). The CDR3 has 13 residues. Trimming removed 5 bases at V and 9 bases at J, with 14 bases between. Germline lookup yields CDR1 LNHDA and CDR2 SQIVND (reference sequence). The CDR3 coding sequence is TGTGCCAGTAGTTCCACAGGGCCGGGTGAGCAGTTCTTC. This sequence encodes CASSSTGPGEQFF. Based on the CDR3 plus reference TRBV19 and TRBJ2-1, the full variable domain is DGGITQSPKYLFRKEGQNVTLSCEQNLNHDAMYWYRQDPGQGLRLIYYSQIVNDFQKGDIAEGYSVSREKKESFPLTVTSAQKNPTAFYLCASSSTGPGEQFFGPGTRLTVL.

The rearrangement links TRBV5-5 to TRBJ1-1, with 12 bases matching TRBD1. Per the germline V gene, CDR1 is SGHKS and CDR2 is YYEKEE (reference sequence). This CDR3 contains 17 residues. Trimming at V came to 0 bases and at J to 1 base, leaving 4 bases not matched to a gene. The CDR3: CASSLAGTGGANTEAFF. As DNA, the CDR3 is TGTGCCAGCAGCTTGGCCGGGACAGGGGGCGCGAACACTGAAGCTTTCTTT. Supplemented by reference TRBV5-5 and TRBJ1-1, the full variable domain reads DAGVTQSPTHLIKTRGQQVTLRCSPISGHKSVSWYQQVLGQGPQFIFQYYEKEERGRGNFPDRFSARQFPNYSSELNVNALLLGDSALYLCASSLAGTGGANTEAFFGQGTRLTVV.

The J gene is TRBJ2-1, the V gene TRBV20-1; D may be TRBD1 (6 bases). V lost 5 bases and J lost 8, with 10 bases in between. In germline, CDR1 is DFQATT, CDR2 SNEGSKA (reference sequence). The CDR3 has 11 amino acids. CDR3 in amino acids: CSAPGGYEQFF. The CDR3 DNA sequence: TGCAGTGCTCCTGGGGGCTATGAGCAGTTCTTC.

The chain carries TRBV28 and TRBJ2-2; possible D gene TRBD1, 6 bases. The V end lost 6 bases, the J end lost 4 bases, and 15 bases lay between the germline ends. The CDR3 has 15 residues. CDR1 and CDR2 from the germline V gene are MDHEN and SYDVKM. The CDR3 region is CASRPQGPLTGELFF. The CDR3 nucleotides read TGTGCCAGCAGACCACAGGGTCCCCTCACCGGGGAGCTGTTTTTT.

The chain combines TRBV5-1 with TRBJ2-1, with D tentatively TRBD2 (6 bases). The length of the CDR3 is 12 residues. CDR1 is SGHRS and CDR2 is YFSETQ in the germline V gene. V dropped 1 base and J dropped 8 bases, with 7 bases sitting between them. Here the CDR3 DNA reads TGCGCCAGCAGCTTGACTAGCTATGAGCAGTTCTTC. Protein: CASSLTSYEQFF.

In this sample, this clone turned up once. This rearrangement joins TRBV7-9 to TRBJ1-4; D perhaps matches TRBD1 (6 bases). The CDR3 runs 13 residues. V lost 5 bases and J 8 bases, leaving 12 bases between the germline ends. CDR1 and CDR2 (germline): SEHNR, FQNEAQ (reference sequence). CDR3 DNA sequence: TGTGCCAGCAGCCTGCATACAGGGGAAAAACTGTTTTTT. It is translated as CASSLHTGEKLFF.

This chain connects TRBV2 to TRBJ1-2; 7 nucleotides agree with TRBD1. The length of the CDR3 is 14 residues. V lost 7 bases to trimming and J lost 4 bases; unmatched junction nucleotides: 9. Germline V CDR1 and CDR2: SNHLY, FYNNEI. This CDR3 is CASNLGGQFYGYTF. The DNA of the CDR3 is TGTGCCAGCAATCTCGGGGGACAGTTCTATGGCTACACCTTC. Full variable domain (outside the CDR3, taken from reference TRBV2 and TRBJ1-2): EPEVTQTPSHQVTQMGQEVILRCVPISNHLYFYWYRQILGQKVEFLVSFYNNEISEKSEIFDDQFSVERPDGSNFTLKIRSTKLEDSAMYFCASNLGGQFYGYTFGSGTRLTVV.

The DNA of the CDR3 is TGTGCCAGCAGCTTTGGGGGGGGACTAGCACCCTCCGAGCAGTACTTC. This translates into CASSFGGGLAPSEQYF. J is TRBJ2-7 and V is TRBV5-6; 9 bases fit TRBD2. Germline CDR1 SGHDT, CDR2 YYEEEE. V was clipped by 2 bases and J by 6 bases; unmatched bases: 12. CDR3 length: 16 amino acids.

The chain has TRBV19 and TRBJ2-1; D perhaps matches TRBD2 (5 bases). V was clipped by 3 bases and J by 4 bases, with 10 bases between them. This CDR3 has 14 residues. Germline V gives CDR1 LNHDA, CDR2 SQIVND (reference sequence). The CDR3 loop reads CASSMGSRYNEQFF. CDR3 in DNA: TGTGCCAGTAGTATGGGGAGCAGGTACAATGAGCAGTTCTTC.

This chain joins TRBV5-8 and TRBJ2-5, with 8 bases identical to TRBD1. The trim removed 4 bases at V and 5 bases at J, leaving 4 bases unmatched. This CDR3 has 13 amino acids. CDR1 is SGHTS, CDR2 YDEGEE, per germline. In DNA, the CDR3 is TGTGCCAGCAGCAGGGACAGGATGGAGACCCAGTACTTC. It yields the protein CASSRDRMETQYF. The full variable domain, with the rest looked up from reference TRBV5-8 and TRBJ2-5, is EAGVTQSPTHLIKTRGQQATLRCSPISGHTSVYWYQQALGLGLQFLLWYDEGEERNRGNFPPRFSGRQFPNYSSELNVNALELEDSALYLCASSRDRMETQYFGPGTRLLVL.

This rearrangement joins TRBV18 to TRBJ1-2; D gene uncertain. The CDR3 runs 16 residues. Germline-derived CDR1 and CDR2 are KGHSH and LQKENI. V was cut by 2 bases and J by 7 bases, with 20 bases left in between. The CDR3 loop reads CASSPTAWGRDRGYTF. The CDR3 DNA reads TGTGCCAGCTCACCAACCGCGTGGGGTCGGGATCGTGGCTACACCTTC.

The rearrangement uses TRBV28 and TRBJ2-7; D not certain. CDR3 length: 11 residues. V was clipped by 3 bases and J by 6 bases, with 6 bases between them. The V gene's germline CDR1 is MDHEN and CDR2 SYDVKM. The CDR3 region is CASSFQVEQYF. The CDR3 bases are TGTGCCAGCAGTTTCCAGGTCGAGCAGTACTTC.

This chain links TRBV3-1 (or the pseudogene TRBV3-2) with TRBJ2-5, with TRBD2 identical over 9 bases. The CDR3 covers 16 residues. CDR1 is LGHDT and CDR2 is YNNKEL in the germline V gene (reference sequence). V dropped 4 bases and J dropped 7; count of bases not matched to a gene: 13. In DNA, the CDR3 is TGTGCCAGCAGCCCGTGGAGTAGCGGGGGCCATATGACCCAGTACTTC. Translated, it gives CASSPWSSGGHMTQYF.

This clone occurred a few times. J is TRBJ1-1 and V is TRBV6-5; D is perhaps TRBD1 (6 bases). V lost 7 bases and J 4 bases, leaving 16 bases between the germline ends. This CDR3 contains 14 residues. Germline CDR1 is MNHEY and CDR2 is SVGAGI. Written as DNA, the CDR3 is TGTGCCAGCATTCCTCAGGGGAGGGGCACTGAAGCTTTCTTT. This translates into CASIPQGRGTEAFF.

The V gene is TRBV10-3, the J gene TRBJ2-7; the D gene is possibly TRBD2 (5 bases). The CDR3 is 12 amino acids. V was clipped by 9 bases and J by 0 bases, with 9 bases between them. In germline, CDR1 is ENHRY, CDR2 SYGVKD. Here the CDR3 reads CAIAGDSYEQYF. The CDR3 DNA is TGTGCCATAGCCGGGGACTCCTACGAGCAGTACTTC.

This rearrangement joins TRBV27 to TRBJ2-7, with D perhaps matching TRBD1 (6 bases). The CDR3 sequence is 14 residues long. Germline values: CDR1 MNHEY, CDR2 SMNVEV (reference sequence). The V and J ends lost 8 bases and 2 bases respectively, with 16 bases between them. The CDR3 nucleotides are TGTGCCAGCGCCAAAAACAGGGTTGCCTACGAGCAGTACTTC. Protein: CASAKNRVAYEQYF.